One sample yielded the 5 T cell receptor beta chains listed below, sequenced in a study of PD-L1 blockade in urothelial cancer. Generated by immunoSEQ multiplex PCR, the TCRdb table keeps only in-frame clones and is missing some. The data contain roughly 29,000 clones, around 80% of them singletons. Time point described: peripheral blood 6 weeks after treatment start. The sample here was PBMCs, taken around atezolizumab (anti-PD-L1) treatment. These receptors all come from a man between 65 and 85 years old with urothelial cancer.

The chain uses TRBV28 and TRBJ2-2, with 8 bases matching TRBD2. Germline trimming cut 5 bases from V and 1 base from J; bases unmatched to any gene: 3. Germline assignment: CDR1 MDHEN and CDR2 SYDVKM. This CDR3 region has 15 residues. CDR3 in amino acids: CASSRLARNTGELFF. For the CDR3, the DNA is TGTGCCAGCAGTCGACTAGCGAGGAACACCGGGGAGCTGTTTTTT.

This clone was counted once. The chain employs TRBV9 and TRBJ2-5; TRBD1 matches 9 bases. CDR3 length: 16 amino acids. V shed 4 bases, J shed 0 bases, and the junction held 7 bases outside the gene matches. In germline, CDR1 is SGDLS, CDR2 YYNGEE. The CDR3 DNA follows: TGTGCCAGCAGCATCCGGACAGGGGAGTACCAAGAGACCCAGTACTTC. It yields the protein CASSIRTGEYQETQYF. The variable domain in full, with the rest retrieved from reference TRBV9 and TRBJ2-5, is DSGVTQTPKHLITATGQRVTLRCSPRSGDLSVYWYQQSLDQGLQFLIQYYNGEERAKGNILERFSAQQFPDLHSELNLSSLELGDSALYFCASSIRTGEYQETQYFGPGTRLLVL.

This chain joins TRBV5-1 and TRBJ1-2; D unclear. V was cut by 2 bases and J by 7 bases, with 15 bases left in between. CDR1 and CDR2 from the germline V gene are SGHRS and YFSETQ. The CDR3 length is 14 residues. CDR3 sequence (DNA): TGCGCCAGCAGCTTCGGCGGGCGTAGTCCTGGCTACACCTTC. It is translated as CASSFGGRSPGYTF.

V is TRBV27 and J is TRBJ2-7; 10 bases agree with TRBD2. The CDR3 extends over 17 amino acids. J lost 5 bases, V lost 3 bases, and 13 bases had no gene match. Germline CDR1 reads MNHEY; CDR2 reads SMNVEV (reference sequence). DNA of the CDR3: TGTGCCAGCAGTTTCGTTCGGGGTACGAGCGGGAGGGACGAGCAGTACTTC. Translation gives CASSFVRGTSGRDEQYF.

The V call is TRBV4-2, the J call TRBJ1-2; D gene unclear. This CDR3 comprises 13 residues. V gave up 3 bases and J gave up 6 bases, with 11 bases separating them. Germline assignment: CDR1 LGHNA and CDR2 YNFKEQ. This CDR3 reads CASSHRVGHGYTF. As DNA, the CDR3 is TGTGCCAGCAGCCATCGAGTGGGCCATGGCTACACCTTC.